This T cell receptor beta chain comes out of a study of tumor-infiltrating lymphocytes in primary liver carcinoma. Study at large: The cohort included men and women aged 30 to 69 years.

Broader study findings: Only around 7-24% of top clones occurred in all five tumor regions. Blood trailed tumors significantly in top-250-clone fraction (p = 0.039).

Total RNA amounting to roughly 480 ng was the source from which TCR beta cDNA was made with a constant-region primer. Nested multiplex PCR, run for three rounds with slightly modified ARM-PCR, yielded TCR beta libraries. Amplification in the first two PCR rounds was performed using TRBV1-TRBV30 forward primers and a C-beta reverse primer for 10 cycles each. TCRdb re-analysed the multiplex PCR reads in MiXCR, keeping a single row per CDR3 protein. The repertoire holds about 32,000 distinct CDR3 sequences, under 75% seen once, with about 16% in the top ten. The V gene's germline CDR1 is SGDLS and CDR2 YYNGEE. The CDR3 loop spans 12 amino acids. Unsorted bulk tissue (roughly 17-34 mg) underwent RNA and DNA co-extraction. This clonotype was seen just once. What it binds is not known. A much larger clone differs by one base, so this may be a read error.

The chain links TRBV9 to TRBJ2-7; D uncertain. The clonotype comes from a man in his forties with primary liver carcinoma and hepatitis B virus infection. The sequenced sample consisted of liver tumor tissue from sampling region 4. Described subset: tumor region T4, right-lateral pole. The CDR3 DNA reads TGTGCCAGCAGCGGGGATTCCTACGAGCAGAACTTC. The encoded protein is CASSGDSYEQNF.